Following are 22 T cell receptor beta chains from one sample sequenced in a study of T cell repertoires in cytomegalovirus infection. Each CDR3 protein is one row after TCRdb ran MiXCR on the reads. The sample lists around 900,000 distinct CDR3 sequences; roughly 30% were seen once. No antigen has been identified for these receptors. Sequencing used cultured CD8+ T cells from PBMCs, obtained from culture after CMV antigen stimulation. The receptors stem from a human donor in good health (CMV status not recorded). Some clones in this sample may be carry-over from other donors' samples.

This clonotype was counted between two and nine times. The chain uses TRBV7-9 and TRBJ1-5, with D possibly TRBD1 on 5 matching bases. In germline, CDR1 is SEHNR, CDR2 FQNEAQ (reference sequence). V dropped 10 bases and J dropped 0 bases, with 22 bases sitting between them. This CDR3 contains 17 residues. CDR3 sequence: CAILPLGGVVSNQPQHF. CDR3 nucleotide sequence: TGTGCCATTCTCCCCCTTGGGGGGGTAGTTAGCAATCAGCCCCAGCATTTT. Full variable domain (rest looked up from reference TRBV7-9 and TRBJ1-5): DTGVSQNPRHKITKRGQNVTFRCDPISEHNRLYWYRQTLGQGPEFLTYFQNEAQLEKSRLLSDRFSAERPKGSFSTLEIQRTEQGDSAMYLCAILPLGGVVSNQPQHFGDGTRLSIL.

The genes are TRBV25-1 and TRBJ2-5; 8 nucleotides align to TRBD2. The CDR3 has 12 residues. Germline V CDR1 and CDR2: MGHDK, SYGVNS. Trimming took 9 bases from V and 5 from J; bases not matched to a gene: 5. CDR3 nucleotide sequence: TGTGCCAGGGGACTAGGTCTTGAGACCCAGTACTTC. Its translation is CARGLGLETQYF.

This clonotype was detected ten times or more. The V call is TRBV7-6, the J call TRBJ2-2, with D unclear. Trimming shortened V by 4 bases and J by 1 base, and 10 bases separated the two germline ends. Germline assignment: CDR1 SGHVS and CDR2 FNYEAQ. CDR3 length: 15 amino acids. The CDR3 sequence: CASSSLQGNTGELFF. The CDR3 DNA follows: TGTGCCAGCAGCTCCCTTCAAGGGAACACCGGGGAGCTGTTTTTT.

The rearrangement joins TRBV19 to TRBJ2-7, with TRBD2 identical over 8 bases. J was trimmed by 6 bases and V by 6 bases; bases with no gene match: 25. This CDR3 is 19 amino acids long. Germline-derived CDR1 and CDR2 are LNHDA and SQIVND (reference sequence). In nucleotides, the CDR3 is TGTGCCAGTAGAACCTTATCGATGGCGGGACTAGTTTTCGATTGCGAGCAGTACTTC. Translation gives CASRTLSMAGLVFDCEQYF. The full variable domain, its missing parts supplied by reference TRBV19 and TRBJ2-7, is DGGITQSPKYLFRKEGQNVTLSCEQNLNHDAMYWYRQDPGQGLRLIYYSQIVNDFQKGDIAEGYSVSREKKESFPLTVTSAQKNPTAFYLCASRTLSMAGLVFDCEQYFGPGTRLTVT.

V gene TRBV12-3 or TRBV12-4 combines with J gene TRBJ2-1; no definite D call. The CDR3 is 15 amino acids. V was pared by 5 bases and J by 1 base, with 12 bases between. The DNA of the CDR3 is TGTGCCAGCAGTCACGAGCCTTATTCCTACAATGAGCAGTTCTTC. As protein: CASSHEPYSYNEQFF.

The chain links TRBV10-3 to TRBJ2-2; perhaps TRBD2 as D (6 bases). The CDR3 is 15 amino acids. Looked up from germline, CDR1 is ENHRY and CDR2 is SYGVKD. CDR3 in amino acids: CTSRGGGSNTGELFF. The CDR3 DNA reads TGTACCAGCCGGGGAGGCGGATCGAACACCGGGGAGCTGTTTTTT.

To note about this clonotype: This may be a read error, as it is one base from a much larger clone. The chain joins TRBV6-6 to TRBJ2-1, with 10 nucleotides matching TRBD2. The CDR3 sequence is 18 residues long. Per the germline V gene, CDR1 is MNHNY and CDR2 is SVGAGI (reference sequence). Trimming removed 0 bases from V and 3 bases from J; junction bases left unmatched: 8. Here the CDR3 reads CASSYSPGTSDNYNEQFF. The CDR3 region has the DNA TGTGCCAGCAGTTACTCGCCCGGGACTAGCGACAACTACAATGAGCAGTTCTTC.

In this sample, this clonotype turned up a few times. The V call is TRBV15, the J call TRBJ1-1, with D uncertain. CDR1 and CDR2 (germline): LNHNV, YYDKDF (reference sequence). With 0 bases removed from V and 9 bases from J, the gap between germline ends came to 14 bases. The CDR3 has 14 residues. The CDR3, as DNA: TGTGCCACCAGCAGAGATAGTCGGATCTTTCAAGCTTTCTTT. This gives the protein CATSRDSRIFQAFF. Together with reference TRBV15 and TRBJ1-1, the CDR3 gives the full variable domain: DAMVIQNPRYQVTQFGKPVTLSCSQTLNHNVMYWYQQKSSQAPKLLFHYYDKDFNNEADTPDNFQSRRPNTSFCFLDIRSPGLGDTAMYLCATSRDSRIFQAFFGQGTRLTVV.

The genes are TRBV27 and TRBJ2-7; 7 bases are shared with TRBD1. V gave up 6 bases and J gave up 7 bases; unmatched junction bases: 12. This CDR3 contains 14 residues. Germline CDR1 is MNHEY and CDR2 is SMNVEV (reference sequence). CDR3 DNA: TGTGCCAGCAGCCCAACCAGGGGGACGGTGGAGCAGTACTTC. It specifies CASSPTRGTVEQYF.

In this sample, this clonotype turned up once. The CDR3: CASSRPTGGYEQYF. CDR3 coding DNA: TGTGCCAGCAGCCGTCCGACAGGGGGCTACGAGCAGTACTTC. The chain employs TRBV7-6 and TRBJ2-7; 9 nucleotides agree with TRBD1. Germline V lookup: CDR1 SGHVS, CDR2 FNYEAQ. The junction had 5 bases not matched to a gene; V was cut back by 5 bases and J by 3 bases. This CDR3 spans 14 amino acids. Looking up the rest from reference TRBV7-6 and TRBJ2-7 gives the full variable domain: GAGVSQSPRYKVTKRGQDVALRCDPISGHVSLYWYRQALGQGPEFLTYFNYEAQQDKSGLPNDRFSAERPEGSISTLTIQRTEQRDSAMYRCASSRPTGGYEQYFGPGTRLTVT.

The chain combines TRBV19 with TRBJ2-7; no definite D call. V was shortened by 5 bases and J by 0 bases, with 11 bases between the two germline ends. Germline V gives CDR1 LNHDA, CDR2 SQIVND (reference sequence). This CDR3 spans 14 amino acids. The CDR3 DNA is TGTGCCAGTAGTTGGGGAAGGAGCTCCTACGAGCAGTACTTC. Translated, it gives CASSWGRSSYEQYF.

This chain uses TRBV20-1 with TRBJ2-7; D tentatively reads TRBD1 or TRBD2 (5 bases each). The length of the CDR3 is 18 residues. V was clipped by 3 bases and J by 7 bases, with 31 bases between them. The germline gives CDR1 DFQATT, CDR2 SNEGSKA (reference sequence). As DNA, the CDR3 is TGCAGTGCTAGTAATTGGAGCCGGGGCGGCTACCAGGTGGAGGAGCAGTACGTC. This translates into CSASNWSRGGYQVEEQYV.

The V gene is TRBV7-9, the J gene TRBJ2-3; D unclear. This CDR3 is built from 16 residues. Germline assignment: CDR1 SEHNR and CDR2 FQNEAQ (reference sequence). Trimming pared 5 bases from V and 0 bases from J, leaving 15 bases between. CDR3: CASSVMVRVSTDTQYF. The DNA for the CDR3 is TGTGCCAGCAGCGTAATGGTCCGGGTGAGCACAGATACGCAGTATTTT.

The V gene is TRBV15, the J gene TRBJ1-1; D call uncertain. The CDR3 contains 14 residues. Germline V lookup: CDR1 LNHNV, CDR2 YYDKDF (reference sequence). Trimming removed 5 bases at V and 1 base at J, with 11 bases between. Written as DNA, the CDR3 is TGTGCCACCAGCGATAGGCGGAGGAACACTGAAGCTTTCTTT. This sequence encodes CATSDRRRNTEAFF.

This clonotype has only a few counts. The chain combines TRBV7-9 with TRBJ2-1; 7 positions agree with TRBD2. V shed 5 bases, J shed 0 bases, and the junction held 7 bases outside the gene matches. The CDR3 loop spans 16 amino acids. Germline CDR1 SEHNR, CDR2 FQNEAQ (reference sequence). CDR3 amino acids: CASSKLATDSYNEQFF. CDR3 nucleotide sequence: TGTGCCAGCAGCAAACTAGCGACCGACTCCTACAATGAGCAGTTCTTC.

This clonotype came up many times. This CDR3 reads CASSLGPYYGYTF. DNA of the CDR3: TGTGCCAGCAGCTTAGGACCATACTATGGCTACACCTTC. The chain employs TRBV7-6 and TRBJ1-2; the D is unclear. Germline V gene data show CDR1 as SGHVS and CDR2 as FNYEAQ. V was trimmed by 1 base and J by 3 bases, leaving 6 bases between them. The CDR3 spans 13 residues.

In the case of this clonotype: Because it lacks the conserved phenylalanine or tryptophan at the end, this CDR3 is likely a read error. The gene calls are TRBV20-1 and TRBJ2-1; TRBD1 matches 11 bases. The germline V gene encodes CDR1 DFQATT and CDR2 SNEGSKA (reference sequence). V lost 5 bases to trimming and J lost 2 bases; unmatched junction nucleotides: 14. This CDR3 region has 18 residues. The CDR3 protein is CSAPQKDRGLKAYNEQFL. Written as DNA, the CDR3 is TGCAGTGCTCCCCAAAAGGACAGGGGGCTTAAGGCCTACAATGAGCAGTTCTTA.

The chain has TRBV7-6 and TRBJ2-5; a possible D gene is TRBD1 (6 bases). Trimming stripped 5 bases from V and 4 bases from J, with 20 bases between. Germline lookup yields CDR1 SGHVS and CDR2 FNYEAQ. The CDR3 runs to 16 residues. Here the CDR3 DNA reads TGTGCCAGCAGCCCCCCCAGGGCAGGGGCGTTAGAGACCCAGTACTTC. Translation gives CASSPPRAGALETQYF.

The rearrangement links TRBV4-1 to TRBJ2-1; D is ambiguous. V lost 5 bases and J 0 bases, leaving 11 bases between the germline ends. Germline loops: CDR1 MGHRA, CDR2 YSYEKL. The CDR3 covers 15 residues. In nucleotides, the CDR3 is TGCGCCAGCAGCTATGATGCAAGCTCCTACAATGAGCAGTTCTTC. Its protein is CASSYDASSYNEQFF.

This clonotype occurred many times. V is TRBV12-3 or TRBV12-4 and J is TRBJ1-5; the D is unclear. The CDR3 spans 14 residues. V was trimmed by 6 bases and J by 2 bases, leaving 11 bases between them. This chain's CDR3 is CASSPTFGNQPQHF. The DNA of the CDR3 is TGTGCCAGCAGCCCCACCTTCGGCAATCAGCCCCAGCATTTT.

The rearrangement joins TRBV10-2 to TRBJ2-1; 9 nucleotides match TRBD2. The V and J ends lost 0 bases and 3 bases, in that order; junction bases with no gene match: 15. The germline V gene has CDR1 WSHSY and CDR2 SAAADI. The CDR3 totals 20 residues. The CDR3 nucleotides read TGCGCCAGCAGTGAGTCGACTATGGCGGGGGGGCTTGGGATCTACAATGAGCAGTTCTTC. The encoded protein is CASSESTMAGGLGIYNEQFF.

Here the CDR3 reads CASSPGLAGVYEQYF. In DNA, the CDR3 is TGTGCCAGCAGCCCGGGACTAGCGGGCGTCTACGAGCAGTACTTC. The rearrangement links TRBV5-4 to TRBJ2-7, with 12 bases that match TRBD2. CDR1 and CDR2 from the germline V gene are SGHNT and YYREEE (reference sequence). After removal of 4 bases from V and 3 bases from J, the junction contained 5 bases not matched to a gene. The CDR3 covers 15 residues.